Each of the 14 T cell receptor beta chains below was sequenced from the same sample in a study of post-analysis software for immune sequencing data. The TCR beta cDNA libraries carried unique molecular identifiers. TCRdb independently ran MiXCR on the PCR reads; one entry per CDR3 protein. The table shows about 620,000 distinct CDR3 sequences, with about 40% occurring only once. Findings of the study overall: Compared with controls, patients had more of five or six TRBV segments, including TRBV5-6, TRBV5-1 and TRBV20-1.

These receptors lack a known antigen. Sequenced sample: blood. These receptor sequences come from a girl between 5 and 17 years old with multiple sclerosis.

The chain combines TRBV27 with TRBJ2-7; D is perhaps TRBD2 (5 bases). The CDR3 runs to 14 residues. Trimming took 2 bases from V and 6 from J, leaving 14 bases between them. The V gene's germline CDR1 is MNHEY and CDR2 SMNVEV (reference sequence). CDR3 nucleotide sequence: TGTGCCAGCAGTTTAGGGCAGGTCGCGGGCGAGCAGTACTTC. Amino acid sequence: CASSLGQVAGEQYF.

The chain joins TRBV12-3 or TRBV12-4 to TRBJ2-1, with 10 positions matching TRBD2. V lost 3 bases and J lost 3; bases outside the gene matches: 14. CDR3 length: 19 residues. In nucleotides, the CDR3 is TGTGCCAGCAGTTTGAAGTTCCTAGCGGGAGTTCCCGGCTACAATGAGCAGTTCTTC. Translated: CASSLKFLAGVPGYNEQFF.

This clonotype was detected only a few times. The J gene is TRBJ2-6, the V gene TRBV20-1; D is unresolved. CDR3 length: 13 residues. The V end lost 6 bases, the J end lost 0 bases, and 6 bases lay between the germline ends. Per germline, CDR1 DFQATT and CDR2 SNEGSKA (reference sequence). The CDR3 is CSAIFSGANVLTF. CDR3 coding DNA: TGCAGTGCCATTTTCTCTGGGGCCAACGTCCTGACTTTC.

This clonotype was seen a handful of times. The chain combines TRBV29-1 with TRBJ2-3; 7 bases map to TRBD1. Germline V CDR1 and CDR2: SQVTM, ANQGSEA. The V and J ends lost 7 bases and 2 bases, in that order; junction bases with no gene match: 15. The CDR3 runs to 16 residues. For the CDR3, the DNA is TGCAGCGCCATGATGGAAAACAGGGGTTACACAGATACGCAGTATTTT. It translates to CSAMMENRGYTDTQYF.

The genes are TRBV20-1 and TRBJ2-1; no firm D call. The J call may be incorrect, as the DNA end agrees better with TRBJ2-7. This CDR3 comprises 14 residues. CDR1 DFQATT and CDR2 SNEGSKA come from the germline V gene (reference sequence). The CDR3 DNA is TGCAGTGCTAGACCTTCAAGCTCCTACAATGAGCAGTACTTC. Translated, it gives CSARPSSSYNEQYF.

The rearrangement uses TRBV29-1 and TRBJ2-5, with D possibly matching TRBD1 (5 bases). The CDR3 spans 15 residues. The germline gives CDR1 SQVTM, CDR2 ANQGSEA. Trimming left V 2 bases short and J 1 base short, with 14 bases between. The CDR3 nucleotides read TGCAGCGTTGAACTAGGGGTCTCGTTCCAAGAGACCCAGTACTTC. Its protein is CSVELGVSFQETQYF.

The V and J genes are TRBV5-1 and TRBJ2-7; 11 positions agree with TRBD2. Germline CDR1 is SGHRS and CDR2 is YFSETQ. V shed 2 bases, J shed 1 base, and the junction held 14 bases outside the gene matches. The CDR3 is made up of 19 amino acids. The CDR3 loop is CASSFGLAGARSSSYEQYF. As DNA, the CDR3 is TGCGCCAGCAGCTTCGGACTAGCGGGTGCCAGAAGTTCGTCCTACGAGCAGTACTTC.

The CDR3 protein is CASSPPYQTQFF. DNA of the CDR3: TGTGCCAGCAGTCCTCCTTACCAGACCCAGTTCTTC. The rearrangement joins TRBV12-3 or TRBV12-4 to TRBJ2-1; D uncertain. The CDR3 is made up of 12 amino acids. The ends were cut back, 5 bases at V and 13 bases at J, with 15 bases in the middle.

This CDR3 is CSAGATGIPYSYNEQFF. The CDR3 DNA reads TGCAGTGCTGGAGCGACAGGGATTCCTTACTCCTACAATGAGCAGTTCTTC. V usage is TRBV20-1 and J usage is TRBJ2-1; 7 nucleotides line up with TRBD1. Germline values: CDR1 DFQATT, CDR2 SNEGSKA (reference sequence). The CDR3 contains 17 residues. The V gene end was trimmed by 5 bases and the J gene end by 0 bases; junction bases not matched to a gene: 13.

The chain has TRBV5-1 and TRBJ1-2, with 9 positions matching TRBD1. The germline CDR1 and CDR2 sequences are SGHRS and YFSETQ. The CDR3 loop spans 15 amino acids. Trimming removed 1 base from V and 6 bases from J; junction bases left unmatched: 7. Here the CDR3 DNA reads TGCGCCAGCAGCTTGAGGCCCTGGACAGGGGATGGCTACACCTTC. This encodes CASSLRPWTGDGYTF.

The CDR3 is CASSQRLAGGYLQETQYF. The CDR3 bases are TGTGCCAGCAGCCAACGGCTAGCGGGGGGATACCTACAAGAGACCCAGTACTTC. V and J are TRBV3-1 and TRBJ2-5; 11 nucleotides agree with TRBD2. The CDR3 runs 18 residues. Germline V gives CDR1 LGHDT, CDR2 YNNKEL (reference sequence). V dropped 2 bases and J dropped 2; count of bases not matched to a gene: 10.

The genes are TRBV7-9 and TRBJ2-7, with 7 bases fitting TRBD1. Unmatched junction bases numbered 9, after V lost 4 bases and J lost 9 bases. CDR1 is SEHNR, CDR2 FQNEAQ, per germline (reference sequence). The CDR3 sequence is 13 residues long. Here the CDR3 reads CASSSGTVLGQYF. Written as DNA, the CDR3 is TGTGCCAGCAGCTCGGGGACAGTCCTCGGGCAGTACTTC.

This clonotype was found many times. The V and J genes are TRBV7-9 and TRBJ2-7; D uncertain. Trimming left V 2 bases short and J 5 bases short, with 4 bases between. The CDR3 has 11 amino acids. Germline V lookup: CDR1 SEHNR, CDR2 FQNEAQ (reference sequence). Here the CDR3 DNA reads TGTGCCAGCAGCTTATTTAACGAGCAGTACTTC. Translation gives CASSLFNEQYF. Full variable domain (rest looked up from reference TRBV7-9 and TRBJ2-7): DTGVSQNPRHKITKRGQNVTFRCDPISEHNRLYWYRQTLGQGPEFLTYFQNEAQLEKSRLLSDRFSAERPKGSFSTLEIQRTEQGDSAMYLCASSLFNEQYFGPGTRLTVT.

This chain links TRBV2 with TRBJ1-1; no reliable D call. The germline V gene encodes CDR1 SNHLY and CDR2 FYNNEI. The germline V and J ends were trimmed by 6 bases and 5 bases, with 19 bases remaining between them. The CDR3 length is 15 residues. CDR3: CASRDLAFSGTEAFF. As DNA, the CDR3 is TGTGCCAGCAGGGATCTCGCGTTTTCAGGTACTGAAGCTTTCTTT. The full variable domain, with the rest looked up from reference TRBV2 and TRBJ1-1, is EPEVTQTPSHQVTQMGQEVILRCVPISNHLYFYWYRQILGQKVEFLVSFYNNEISEKSEIFDDQFSVERPDGSNFTLKIRSTKLEDSAMYFCASRDLAFSGTEAFFGQGTRLTVV.